The entry below gives a single T cell receptor beta chain sequence along with its context. The data originate from a study of T cell changes during pregnancy in multiple sclerosis. CDR1 is SGDLS, CDR2 YYNGEE, per germline. Deletions cut 0 bases from V and 3 bases from J, with 11 bases between. This CDR3 region has 15 residues. Data came from immunoSEQ multiplex PCR; TCRdb stores just in-frame clones and leaves some out. The sample has 78,000 or so clones; just over 90% are singletons. This specimen was peripheral blood, taken before pregnancy. The chain combines TRBV9 with TRBJ2-3; the D gene is possibly TRBD2 (5 bases). This receptor was taken from a female donor with multiple sclerosis, enrolled in a pregnancy study. CDR3 nucleotide sequence: TGTGCCAGCAGCGTAGACAGTCGGGGAACAGATACGCAGTATTTT. This encodes CASSVDSRGTDTQYF.